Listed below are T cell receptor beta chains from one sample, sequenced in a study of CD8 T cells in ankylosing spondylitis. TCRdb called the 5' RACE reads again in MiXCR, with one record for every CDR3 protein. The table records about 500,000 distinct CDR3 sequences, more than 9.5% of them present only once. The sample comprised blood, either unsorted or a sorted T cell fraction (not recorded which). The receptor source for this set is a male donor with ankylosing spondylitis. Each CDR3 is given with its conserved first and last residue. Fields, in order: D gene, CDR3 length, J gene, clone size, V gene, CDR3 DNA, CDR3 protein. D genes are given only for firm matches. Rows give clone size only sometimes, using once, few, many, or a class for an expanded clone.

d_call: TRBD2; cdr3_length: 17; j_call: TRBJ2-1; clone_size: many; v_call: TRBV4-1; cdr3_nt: TGCGCCAGCAGCCAAGATTTTGGGACTAGCGGGTACAATGAGCAGTTCTTC; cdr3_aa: CASSQDFGTSGYNEQFF
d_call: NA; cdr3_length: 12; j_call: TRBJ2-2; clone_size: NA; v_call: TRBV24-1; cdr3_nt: TGTGCCACCAGTGCGGGGGTCGGGGAGCTGTTTTTT; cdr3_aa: CATSAGVGELFF
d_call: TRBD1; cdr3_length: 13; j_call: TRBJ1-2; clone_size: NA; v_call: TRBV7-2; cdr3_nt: TGTGCCAGCGCGGGACAGGGGGCGACGGGCTACACCTTC; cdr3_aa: CASAGQGATGYTF
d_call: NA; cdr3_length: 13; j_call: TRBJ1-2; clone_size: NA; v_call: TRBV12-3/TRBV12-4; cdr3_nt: TGTGCCAGCAGTTTAACTCAGATCTATGGCTACACCTTC; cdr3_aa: CASSLTQIYGYTF
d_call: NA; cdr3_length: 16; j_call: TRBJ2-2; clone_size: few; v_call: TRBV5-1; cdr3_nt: TGCGCCAGCAGCTTGGCCTCGGGGGCGGACACCGGGGAGCTGTTTTTT; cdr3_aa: CASSLASGADTGELFF
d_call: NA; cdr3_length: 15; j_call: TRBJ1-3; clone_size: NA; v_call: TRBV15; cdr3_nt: TGTGCCACCAGCAGAGTCAGGGTCTCTGGAAACACCATATATTTT; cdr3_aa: CATSRVRVSGNTIYF
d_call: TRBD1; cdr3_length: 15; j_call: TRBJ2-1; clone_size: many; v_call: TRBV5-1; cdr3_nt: TGCGCCAGCAGTCTCCCGACAGGGACCGGGAATGAGCAGTTCTTC; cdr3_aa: CASSLPTGTGNEQFF
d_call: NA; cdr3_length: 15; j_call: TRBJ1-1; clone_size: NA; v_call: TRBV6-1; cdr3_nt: TGTGCCAGCAGTGAAAATGGGGGGAGGGACACTGAAGCTTTCTTT; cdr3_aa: CASSENGGRDTEAFF
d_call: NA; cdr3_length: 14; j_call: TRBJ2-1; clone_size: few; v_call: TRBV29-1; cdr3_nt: TGCAGCGTTGAAATTCGGACGCGTTACAATGAGCAGTTCTTC; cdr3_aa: CSVEIRTRYNEQFF
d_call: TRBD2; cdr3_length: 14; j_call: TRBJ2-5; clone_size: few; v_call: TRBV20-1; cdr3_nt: TGCAGTGCTAGAGTCCCGGGAGGGGAAGAGACCCAGTACTTC; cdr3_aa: CSARVPGGEETQYF
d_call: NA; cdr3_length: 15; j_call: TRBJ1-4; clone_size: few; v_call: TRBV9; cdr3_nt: TGTGCCAGCAGCGCGGAAGACGGGGCGGGGGAAAAACTGTTTTTT; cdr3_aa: CASSAEDGAGEKLFF
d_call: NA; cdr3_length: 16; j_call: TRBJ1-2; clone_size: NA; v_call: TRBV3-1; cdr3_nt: TGTGCCAGCAGCCAAGATTTGAGCAGTCCGCTCTATGGCTACACCTTC; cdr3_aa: CASSQDLSSPLYGYTF
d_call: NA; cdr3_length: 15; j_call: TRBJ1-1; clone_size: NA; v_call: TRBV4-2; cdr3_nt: TGTGCCAGCAGCCAAGATAGCCGCATGAACACTGAAGCTTTCTTT; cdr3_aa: CASSQDSRMNTEAFF
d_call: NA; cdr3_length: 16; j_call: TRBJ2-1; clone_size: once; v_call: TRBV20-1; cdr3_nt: TGCAGTGCTAGAGTCGCCGGGACTCCTACCTACAATGAGCAGTTCTTC; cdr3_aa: CSARVAGTPTYNEQFF
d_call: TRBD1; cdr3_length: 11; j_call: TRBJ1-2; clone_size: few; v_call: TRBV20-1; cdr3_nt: TGCACCCGAGACAGGGAATATGGCTACACCTTC; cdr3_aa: CTRDREYGYTF
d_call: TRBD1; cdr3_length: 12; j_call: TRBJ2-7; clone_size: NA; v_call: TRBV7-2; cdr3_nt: TGTGCCAGCAGTTCACAGGGGAACGAGCAGTACTTC; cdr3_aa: CASSSQGNEQYF
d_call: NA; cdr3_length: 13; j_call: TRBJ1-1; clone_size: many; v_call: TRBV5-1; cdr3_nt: TGCGCCAGCAGGGTATCTCGGGACACTGAAGCTTTCTTT; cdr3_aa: CASRVSRDTEAFF
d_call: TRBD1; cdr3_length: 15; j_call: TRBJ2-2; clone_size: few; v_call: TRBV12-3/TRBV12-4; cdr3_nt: TGTGCCAGCAGTGACGACAGGGGAGTCACCGGGGAGCTGTTTTTT; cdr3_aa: CASSDDRGVTGELFF
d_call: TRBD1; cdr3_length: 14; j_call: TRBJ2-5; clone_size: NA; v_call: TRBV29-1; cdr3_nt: TGCAGCGTGGACCGGACAGGCTTCGCTGGGACCCAGTACTTC; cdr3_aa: CSVDRTGFAGTQYF
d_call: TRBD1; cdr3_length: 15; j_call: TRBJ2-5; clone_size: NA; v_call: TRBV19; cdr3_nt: TGTGCCAGTACCCAAACGGGGGACAGGCAAGAGACCCAGTACTTC; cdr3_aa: CASTQTGDRQETQYF
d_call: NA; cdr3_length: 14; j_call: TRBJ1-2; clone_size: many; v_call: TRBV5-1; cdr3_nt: TGCGCCAGCAGCTTGGCATCTAGGGAAGGTGGCTACACCTTC; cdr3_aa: CASSLASREGGYTF
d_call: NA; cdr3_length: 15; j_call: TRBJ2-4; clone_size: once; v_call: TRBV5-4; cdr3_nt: TGTGCCAGCAGCTTGTATAGAGGGTCCAAAAACATTCAGTACTTC; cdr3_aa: CASSLYRGSKNIQYF
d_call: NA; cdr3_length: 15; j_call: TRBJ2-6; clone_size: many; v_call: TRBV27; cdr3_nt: TGTGCCAGCAGTTCGATGGGCTCTGGGGCCAACGTCCTGACTTTC; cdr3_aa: CASSSMGSGANVLTF
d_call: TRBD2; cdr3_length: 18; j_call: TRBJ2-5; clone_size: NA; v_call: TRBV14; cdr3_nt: TGTGCCAGCAGCCAAGACCGTTGGAAAAGCGGGAGGGCGGAGACCCAGTACTTC; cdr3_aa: CASSQDRWKSGRAETQYF
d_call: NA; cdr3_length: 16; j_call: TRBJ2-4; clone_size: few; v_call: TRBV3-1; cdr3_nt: TGTGCCAGCAGCCAAGAAGGGGTTATGGCCAAAAACATTCAGTACTTC; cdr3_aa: CASSQEGVMAKNIQYF
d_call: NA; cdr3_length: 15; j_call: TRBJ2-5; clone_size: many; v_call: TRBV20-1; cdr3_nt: TGCAGTGCTAGAGGGTGGGGCGGGGTACAAGAGACCCAGTACTTC; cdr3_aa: CSARGWGGVQETQYF
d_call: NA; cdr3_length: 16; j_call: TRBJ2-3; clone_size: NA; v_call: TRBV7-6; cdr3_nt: TGTGCCAGCAGCTTAGTGGCGGGCGCTCCCACAGATACGCAGTATTTT; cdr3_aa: CASSLVAGAPTDTQYF
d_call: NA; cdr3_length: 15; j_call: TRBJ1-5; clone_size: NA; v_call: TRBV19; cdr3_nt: TGTGCCAGTACTAAGAGTTGGTCGGGAAATCAGCCCCAGCATTTT; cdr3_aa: CASTKSWSGNQPQHF
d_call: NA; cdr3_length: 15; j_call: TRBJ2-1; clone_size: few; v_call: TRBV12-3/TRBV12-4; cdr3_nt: TGTGCCAGCAGTTTAAAAACCTTTACCTACAATGAGCAGTTCTTC; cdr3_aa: CASSLKTFTYNEQFF
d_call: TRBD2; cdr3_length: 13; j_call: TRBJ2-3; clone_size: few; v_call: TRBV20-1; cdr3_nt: TGCAGTGCCCCGGGACTAGCGGAAGATACGCAGTATTTT; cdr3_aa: CSAPGLAEDTQYF
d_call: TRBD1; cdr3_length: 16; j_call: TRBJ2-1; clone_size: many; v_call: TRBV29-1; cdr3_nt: TGCAGCGTTGAACCCGGGACAGGGGGCGATTACAATGAGCAGTTCTTC; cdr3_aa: CSVEPGTGGDYNEQFF
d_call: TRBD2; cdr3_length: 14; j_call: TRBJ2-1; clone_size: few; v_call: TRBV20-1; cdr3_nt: TGCAGTGCTTCCGGACTAGCGGGAGGTTGGGAGCAGTTCTTC; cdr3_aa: CSASGLAGGWEQFF
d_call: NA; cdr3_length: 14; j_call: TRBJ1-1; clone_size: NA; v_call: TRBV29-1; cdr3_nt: TGCAGCGTTGAAGTCGCGGCAGCGAACACTGAAGCTTTCTTT; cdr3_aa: CSVEVAAANTEAFF
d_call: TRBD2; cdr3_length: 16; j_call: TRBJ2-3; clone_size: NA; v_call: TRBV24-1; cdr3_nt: TGTGCCACCAGTGATGGACTAGCGGGAAGTACAGATACGCAGTATTTT; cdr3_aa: CATSDGLAGSTDTQYF